These 25 T cell receptor beta chains share one sample of origin, sequenced in a study of Tregs in tolerant kidney transplant recipients. The table came from immunoSEQ multiplex PCR; TCRdb's copy has only in-frame clones and leaves some out. The sample has roughly 64,000 clones; 95% to 98% are singletons. The source was Tregs from blood, collected before the transplant. These receptors came from a human donor who received a combined kidney and bone marrow transplant.

The V and J genes are TRBV5-6 and TRBJ1-1; TRBD1 matches 7 bases. Germline-derived CDR1 and CDR2 are SGHDT and YYEEEE. The J segment lost 3 bases and the V segment lost 1 base, leaving 6 bases of the junction unmatched. The length of the CDR3 is 15 residues. DNA of the CDR3: TGTGCCAGCAGCTTGTTAGGGGGCTCGGACACTGAAGCTTTCTTT. Translation: CASSLLGGSDTEAFF.

The chain links TRBV5-6 to TRBJ2-7, with 15 positions matching TRBD2. Germline V lookup: CDR1 SGHDT, CDR2 YYEEEE. The CDR3 totals 19 residues. Germline trimming cut 3 bases from V and 4 bases from J; bases unmatched to any gene: 14. For the CDR3, the DNA is TGTGCCAGCAGCTGGGGACTAGCGGGAGGAGGAGTTGGTCGTTACGAGCAGTACTTC. Translating it yields CASSWGLAGGGVGRYEQYF.

This clone appeared once. The genes are TRBV11-2 and TRBJ2-1; D gene uncertain. Trimming left V 0 bases short and J 4 bases short, with 7 bases between. Germline values: CDR1 SGHAT, CDR2 FQNNGV. The CDR3 is 14 residues long. CDR3: CASSLESVYNEQFF. Here the CDR3 DNA reads TGTGCCAGCAGCTTAGAGTCGGTTTACAATGAGCAGTTCTTC.

The genes are TRBV5-1 and TRBJ2-4, with D perhaps matching TRBD1 (5 bases). The CDR3 consists of 16 residues. CDR1 is SGHRS and CDR2 is YFSETQ in the germline V gene. Trimming left V 1 base short and J 0 bases short, with 11 bases between. CDR3 DNA sequence: TGCGCCAGCAGCTTGACAGGTCCGCAAGCCAAAAACATTCAGTACTTC. It specifies CASSLTGPQAKNIQYF.

The V call is TRBV18, the J call TRBJ2-7; 12 bases match TRBD2. The ends lost 3 bases at V and 6 bases at J; junction bases unmatched: 9. This CDR3 has 16 amino acids. In germline, CDR1 is KGHSH, CDR2 LQKENI. The CDR3 bases are TGTGCCAGCTCACCTACTAGCGGGAGGTCTTTCGGCGAGCAGTACTTC. Its translation is CASSPTSGRSFGEQYF.

This clone was detected once. The chain has TRBV15 and TRBJ2-1, with TRBD2 matching 10 bases. In germline, CDR1 is LNHNV, CDR2 YYDKDF (reference sequence). The length of the CDR3 is 17 residues. V was pared by 1 base and J by 5 bases, with 8 bases of the junction left unmatched. The CDR3 protein is CATSRATFSGGNNEQFF. The CDR3 DNA follows: TGTGCCACCAGCAGAGCCACTTTTAGCGGGGGGAACAATGAGCAGTTCTTC. The full variable domain, with the rest looked up from reference TRBV15 and TRBJ2-1, is DAMVIQNPRYQVTQFGKPVTLSCSQTLNHNVMYWYQQKSSQAPKLLFHYYDKDFNNEADTPDNFQSRRPNTSFCFLDIRSPGLGDTAMYLCATSRATFSGGNNEQFFGPGTRLTVL.

The chain links TRBV5-4 to TRBJ2-3, with 10 bases lining up with TRBD2. CDR3 length: 16 amino acids. The V gene's germline CDR1 is SGHNT and CDR2 YYREEE (reference sequence). Trimming at V came to 3 bases and at J to 5 bases, leaving 9 bases not matched to a gene. CDR3 nucleotides: TGTGCCAGCAGCTGGAGCGGGGGGGAAATGAGAGATACGCAGTATTTT. Translating it yields CASSWSGGEMRDTQYF.

The chain carries TRBV10-3 and TRBJ2-2; weak D call: TRBD1 (5 bases). Germline lookup yields CDR1 ENHRY and CDR2 SYGVKD. CDR3 length: 13 amino acids. V was pared by 5 bases and J by 6 bases, with 10 bases between. The CDR3 bases are TGTGCCATCAGTAGCAGGGAAGCCGGGGAGCTGTTTTTT. Residues: CAISSREAGELFF.

The V and J genes are TRBV5-1 and TRBJ2-3; no clear D. Germline-derived CDR1 and CDR2 are SGHRS and YFSETQ. The CDR3 covers 14 residues. V dropped 4 bases and J dropped 6 bases, with 15 bases sitting between them. The CDR3 loop reads CASSGPRDLDTQYF. CDR3 nucleotide sequence: TGCGCCAGCAGCGGGCCCCGAGATTTGGATACGCAGTATTTT.

This clone was counted a single time. The chain joins TRBV7-2 to TRBJ1-2; 9 nucleotides match TRBD1. Germline V lookup: CDR1 SGHTA, CDR2 FQGNSA. This CDR3 is 18 amino acids long. The V segment lost 1 base and the J segment 4 bases; nucleotides outside the gene matches: 13. CDR3 in amino acids: CASSLDRGQGGTRYGYTF. CDR3 bases: TGTGCCAGCAGCTTAGATAGGGGACAGGGAGGCACCCGCTATGGCTACACCTTC.

The chain has TRBV30 and TRBJ1-2; 10 bases match TRBD1. Germline V CDR1 and CDR2: GTSNPN, SVGIG (reference sequence). The CDR3 extends over 12 amino acids. V was clipped by 8 bases and J by 8 bases; unmatched bases: 8. The CDR3: CARLTGGWGYTF. Here the CDR3 DNA reads TGTGCCCGCCTGACAGGGGGCTGGGGCTACACCTTC.

The chain carries TRBV6-6 and TRBJ1-4, with TRBD1 matching over 9 bases. Germline values: CDR1 MNHNY, CDR2 SVGAGI (reference sequence). The CDR3 has 14 residues. The V segment lost 6 bases and the J segment 7 bases; nucleotides outside the gene matches: 6. DNA for the CDR3: TGTGCCAGCAGAAGGGGACAGGGAAGTGAAAAACTGTTTTTT. Its translation is CASRRGQGSEKLFF.

The chain combines TRBV4-3 with TRBJ2-1; 7 nucleotides line up with TRBD2. V lost 1 base to trimming and J lost 7 bases; unmatched junction nucleotides: 7. From germline, CDR1 is LGHNA and CDR2 YSLEER. This CDR3 region has 15 residues. The CDR3 loop is CASSQVGRGKNEQFF. DNA for the CDR3: TGCGCCAGCAGCCAAGTAGGGCGGGGGAAGAATGAGCAGTTCTTC.

The chain has TRBV27 and TRBJ2-6; D gene unclear. The V end was cut by 5 bases, the J end by 0 bases, with 11 bases between. The germline V gene has CDR1 MNHEY and CDR2 SMNVEV (reference sequence). CDR3 size: 16 residues. The CDR3 loop is CASSPWAISGANVLTF. The CDR3, as DNA: TGTGCCAGCAGTCCGTGGGCTATCTCTGGGGCCAACGTCCTGACTTTC.

V and J are TRBV7-2 and TRBJ1-1; D might be TRBD1 (6 bases). The CDR3 loop spans 13 amino acids. In germline, CDR1 is SGHTA, CDR2 FQGNSA. Trimming stripped 7 bases from V and 11 bases from J, with 20 bases between. CDR3 protein: CASTPQSGARAFF. In DNA, the CDR3 is TGTGCCAGCACCCCCCAATCAGGGGCGCGCGCTTTCTTT.

In its sample, this clone was seen once. The chain uses TRBV19 and TRBJ1-2; D gene uncertain. The V end was cut by 3 bases, the J end by 4 bases, with 12 bases between. The CDR3 totals 14 residues. The germline V gene has CDR1 LNHDA and CDR2 SQIVND (reference sequence). The CDR3 region has the DNA TGTGCCAGTAGTATGGGCCCGAGTTTCTATGGCTACACCTTC. It specifies CASSMGPSFYGYTF.

The V call is TRBV2, the J call TRBJ2-7; 11 bases agree with TRBD2. The J segment lost 0 bases and the V segment lost 6 bases, leaving 1 base of the junction unmatched. Germline CDR1 is SNHLY and CDR2 is FYNNEI. CDR3 length: 14 amino acids. CDR3 region: CASRLAGVSYEQYF. In DNA form, the CDR3 reads TGTGCCAGCAGACTAGCGGGAGTCTCCTACGAGCAGTACTTC.

For the CDR3, the DNA is TGTGCCAGCAGCTCCGAGGGGGCTTGGGGGGCACCCCTCCACTTT. This translates into CASSSEGAWGAPLHF. This chain uses TRBV11-2 with TRBJ1-6, with 7 bases lining up with TRBD1. Unmatched junction bases numbered 11, after V lost 4 bases and J lost 11 bases. Per germline, CDR1 SGHAT and CDR2 FQNNGV. This CDR3 contains 15 residues.

CDR3 loop: CASNSQLTDTQYF. The CDR3 DNA sequence: TGTGCCAGCAACTCCCAACTCACAGATACGCAGTATTTT. The chain employs TRBV2 and TRBJ2-3; D is undetermined. V was cut by 7 bases and J by 2 bases, with 10 bases left in between. The germline V gene has CDR1 SNHLY and CDR2 FYNNEI. CDR3 length: 13 amino acids.

The rearrangement links TRBV7-6 to TRBJ2-7; no definite D call. The CDR3 is made up of 14 amino acids. Trimming shortened V by 2 bases and J by 2 bases, and 10 bases separated the two germline ends. CDR1 SGHVS and CDR2 FNYEAQ come from the germline V gene. The CDR3: CASSLNVETYEQYF. The DNA of the CDR3 is TGTGCCAGCAGCTTAAATGTAGAAACCTACGAGCAGTACTTC.

The chain uses TRBV7-2 and TRBJ2-5; D perhaps matches TRBD2 (5 bases). Trimming cost V 5 bases and J 5 bases, with 18 bases left between them. The germline V gene has CDR1 SGHTA and CDR2 FQGNSA. This CDR3 spans 15 amino acids. This CDR3 is CASSAGLTPRETQYF. The CDR3 nucleotides are TGTGCCAGCAGCGCCGGACTCACCCCCCGGGAGACCCAGTACTTC.

The chain combines TRBV5-1 with TRBJ1-3, with D unresolved. The V gene's germline CDR1 is SGHRS and CDR2 YFSETQ. The V end lost 0 bases, the J end lost 0 bases, and 4 bases lay between the germline ends. The CDR3 is 14 amino acids. The CDR3 DNA reads TGCGCCAGCAGCTTGGACAGCTCTGGAAACACCATATATTTT. Protein: CASSLDSSGNTIYF.

The chain links TRBV7-2 to TRBJ2-7; TRBD2 agrees at 12 bases. V was clipped by 1 base and J by 6 bases; unmatched bases: 4. Germline V gene data show CDR1 as SGHTA and CDR2 as FQGNSA. This CDR3 comprises 15 residues. CDR3 protein: CASSLDLAGGSEQYF. In DNA, the CDR3 is TGTGCCAGCAGCTTAGATCTAGCGGGAGGGTCCGAGCAGTACTTC.

This clone showed up just once. The V call is TRBV5-6, the J call TRBJ2-1; 7 bases map to TRBD1. The CDR3 length is 15 residues. The V and J ends lost 4 bases and 4 bases, in that order; junction bases with no gene match: 8. Germline lookup yields CDR1 SGHDT and CDR2 YYEEEE. The CDR3 bases are TGTGCCAGCAGCCCGACAGGGCAGACATACAATGAGCAGTTCTTC. Translation gives CASSPTGQTYNEQFF. The whole variable domain, filled in from reference TRBV5-6 and TRBJ2-1, reads DAGVTQSPTHLIKTRGQQVTLRCSPKSGHDTVSWYQQALGQGPQFIFQYYEEEERQRGNFPDRFSGHQFPNYSSELNVNALLLGDSALYLCASSPTGQTYNEQFFGPGTRLTVL.

This clone was recorded a few times. The chain couples TRBV15 to TRBJ2-2, with D possibly being TRBD2 (5 bases). Between the trimmed V and J ends, which lost 8 bases and 13 bases, there was a span of 17 bases. The CDR3 covers 12 residues. CDR1 is LNHNV and CDR2 is YYDKDF in the germline V gene (reference sequence). The CDR3 bases are TGTGCCACCGGGCCTAGCACTCGTCGGCTGTTTTTT. Translating gives CATGPSTRRLFF.